This TCR beta chain stems from a study of T cells in tuberculosis. The wider study: IGRA-negative adolescents, IGRA-positive adolescents with latent tuberculosis and adults with active tuberculosis formed this South African cohort.

The V and J ends lost 5 bases and 1 base respectively, with 18 bases between them. This CDR3 region has 17 residues. Germline CDR1 SGHVT, CDR2 SQSDAQ. Time point meaning: new active TB diagnosis, blood taken before or within 7 days of starting treatment. Measured with immunoSEQ multiplex PCR; TCRdb has only the in-frame clones, and not every one. The top ten hold 3.5% to 5% of the sample, which has 40,000 or so clones, approximately 93% seen once. This chain links TRBV7-4 with TRBJ1-5, with a possible D match to TRBD1 (6 bases). The TCR comes from an adult with tuberculosis. Material: PBMCs, obtained at tuberculosis diagnosis. This chain's CDR3 is CASSGAIQGPSNQPQHF. CDR3 bases: TGTGCCAGCAGCGGGGCCATTCAGGGGCCAAGCAATCAGCCCCAGCATTTT.